This note documents a single TCR beta chain sequence. This sample stems from a study of blood T cell repertoires in COVID-19. Background on the study: Samples taken during acute and convalescent COVID-19 were collected in the United States, Italy and Spain.

Under the authors' procedure: For nucleated cells, counts were estimated from reference gene primer amplification. Sequencing was performed with immunoSEQ multiplex PCR; in TCRdb, only in-frame clones are kept and a portion is missing. V and J calls and clone size come straight from that table; D and trimming were deduced from the DNA. Among about 140,000 clones listed, around 78% were seen once. Deletions cut 4 bases from V and 7 bases from J, with 11 bases between. Germline CDR1 reads SNHLY; CDR2 reads FYNNEI. The CDR3 totals 13 residues. The sample consisted of peripheral blood. This sequence was found in an elderly woman with active or convalescent COVID-19. V is TRBV2 and J is TRBJ1-5; TRBD1 is a possible D gene (6 bases). The CDR3 protein is CASSGQTGQPQHF. CDR3 bases: TGTGCCAGCAGTGGACAGACAGGACAGCCCCAGCATTTT.